This T cell receptor (beta chain) was identified during a study of cytomegalovirus exposure and HLA in healthy donors. At the level of the study: The same platform used for the approximately 670 first-cohort repertoires was also used for the roughly 120 validation repertoires, as a later analysis reported.

Among the roughly 120 subjects of the validation cohort, separate from the roughly 670-subject first cohort, were the donors. The V and J ends lost 2 bases and 3 bases respectively, with 6 bases between them. The CDR3 runs 12 residues. Germline assignment: CDR1 SGHNT and CDR2 YYREEE (reference sequence). The repertoire was sequenced with immunoSEQ multiplex PCR; TCRdb's copy has only in-frame clones and lacks some. The data hold 150,000 to 200,000 clones, with approximately 84% observed a single time. The sequence was obtained from a woman under 30 in good health and CMV-seropositive. The sequenced material came from PBMCs. The gene calls are TRBV5-4 and TRBJ2-7; no clear D. CDR3 coding DNA: TGTGCCAGCAGCTTCGGTAACTACGAGCAGTACTTC. Residues: CASSFGNYEQYF.